This TCR beta chain was captured by sequencing in a study of blood T cell repertoires in COVID-19. Sequencing was performed with immunoSEQ multiplex PCR; in TCRdb, only in-frame clones are kept and a portion is missing. Of some 40,000 clones in the sample, roughly 87% were seen once. The germline V gene encodes CDR1 SGDLS and CDR2 YYNGEE. After removal of 0 bases from V and 7 bases from J, the junction contained 6 bases not matched to a gene. The CDR3 is 15 residues long. This receptor was obtained from a man aged 55 to 70 with acute or convalescent COVID-19. The chain combines TRBV9 with TRBJ2-2, with 7 bases matching TRBD2. Sequencing was done on a sample of peripheral blood. For the CDR3, the DNA is TGTGCCAGCAGCGTAGGAGGGAGGGCCAGCGGGGAGCTGTTTTTT. It translates to CASSVGGRASGELFF.